This TCR beta chain came from a study of blood T cell repertoires in COVID-19. Whole-study context: Both acute and convalescent COVID-19 samples were obtained from the United States, Italy and Spain. PBMCs, B-cell-depleted T cells, or T cells provided the cDNA or gDNA that made up the material.

The data were produced by immunoSEQ multiplex PCR, yet TCRdb's version contains in-frame clones alone and is incomplete. The sample consists of approximately 170,000 clones, approximately 86% of them appearing once. The V end was cut by 5 bases, the J end by 1 base, with 7 bases between. The CDR3 is 13 amino acids. Looked up from germline, CDR1 is MNHEY and CDR2 is SMNVEV (reference sequence). The gene calls are TRBV27 and TRBJ2-3; D is undetermined. The receptor's source is a man older than 75 with COVID-19, enrolled during active disease. The specimen was peripheral blood. The CDR3 protein is CASSHQGTDTQYF. The CDR3 DNA sequence: TGTGCCAGCAGTCACCAGGGCACAGATACGCAGTATTTT.